This T cell receptor beta chain was recorded in a study of OX40 agonist ivuxolimab in advanced cancers. Points from the study as a whole: The study did not work out the antigen specificity of the expanded peripheral T cells. CD8+ T cells (on average) carried more expanded clones than CD4+ T cells.

CDR1 is SNHLY, CDR2 FYNNEI, per germline. This CDR3 is 14 amino acids long. Trimming stripped 7 bases from V and 0 bases from J, with 10 bases between. This clone counts as medium-sized. The antigen is unknown. The table came from immunoSEQ multiplex PCR; TCRdb's copy has only in-frame clones and leaves some out. The table lists tens of thousands of clones, 76% of them singletons. This TCR was sampled from an adult with an advanced solid tumor such as melanoma, head and neck, liver or kidney cancer. The gene calls are TRBV2 and TRBJ1-5, with D uncertain. The source was CD4+ or CD8+ T cells sorted from blood, collected in a trial of the OX40 agonist ivuxolimab. The chain's CDR3 is CASKWQNSNQPQHF. Here the CDR3 DNA reads TGTGCCAGCAAGTGGCAGAATAGCAATCAGCCCCAGCATTTT.